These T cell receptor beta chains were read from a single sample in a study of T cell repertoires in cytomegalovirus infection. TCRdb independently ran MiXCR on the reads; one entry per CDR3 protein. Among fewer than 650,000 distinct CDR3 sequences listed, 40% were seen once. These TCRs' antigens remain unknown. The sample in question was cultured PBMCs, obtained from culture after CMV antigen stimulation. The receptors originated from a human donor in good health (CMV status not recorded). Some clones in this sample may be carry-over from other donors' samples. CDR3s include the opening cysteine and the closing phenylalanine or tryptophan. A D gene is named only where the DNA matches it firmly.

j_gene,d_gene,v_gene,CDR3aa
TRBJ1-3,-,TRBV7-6,CASSSGSSGNTIYF
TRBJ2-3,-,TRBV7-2,CASKRSRAPDTQYF
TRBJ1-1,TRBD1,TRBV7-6,CASSQLQGGTEAFF
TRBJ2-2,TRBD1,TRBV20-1,CSADRRTGGAWGELFF
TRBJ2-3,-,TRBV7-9,CASSVGGGNTDTQYF
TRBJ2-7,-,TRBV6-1,CASSGEQVSSYEQYF
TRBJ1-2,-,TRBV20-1,CSAKLTGYGYTF
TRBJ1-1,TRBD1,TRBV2,CATTVGQGLEEAFF
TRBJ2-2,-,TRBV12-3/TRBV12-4,CASSGQYTGELFF
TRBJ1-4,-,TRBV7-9,CASSSRGPWEKLFF
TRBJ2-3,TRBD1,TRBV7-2,CASSAGQGVSTQYF
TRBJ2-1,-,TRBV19,CASNQPLGHARGNEQFF
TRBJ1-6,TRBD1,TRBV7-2,CASSLDTGGYSPLHF
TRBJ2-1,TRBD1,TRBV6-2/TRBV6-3,CASRKQGAGYNEQFF
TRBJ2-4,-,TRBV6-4,CASSPLLNIQYF
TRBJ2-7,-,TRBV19,CASSITGRSYEQYF
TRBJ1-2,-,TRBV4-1,CASSQRQGTYGYTF
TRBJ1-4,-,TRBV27,CASGGTVNEKLFF